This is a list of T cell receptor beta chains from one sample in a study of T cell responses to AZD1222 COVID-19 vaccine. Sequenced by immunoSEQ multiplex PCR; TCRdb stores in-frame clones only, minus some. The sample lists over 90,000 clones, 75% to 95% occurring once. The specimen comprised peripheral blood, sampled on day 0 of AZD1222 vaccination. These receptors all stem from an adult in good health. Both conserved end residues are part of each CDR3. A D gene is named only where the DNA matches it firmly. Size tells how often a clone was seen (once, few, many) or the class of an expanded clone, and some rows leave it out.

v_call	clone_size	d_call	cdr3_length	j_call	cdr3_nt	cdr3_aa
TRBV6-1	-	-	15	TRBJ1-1	TGTGCCAGCAGTGAATATGAGGGTAGGAACACTGAAGCTTTCTTT	CASSEYEGRNTEAFF
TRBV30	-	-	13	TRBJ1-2	TGTGCCTGGAGTGTTGGGTGGGCCTATGGCTACACCTTC	CAWSVGWAYGYTF
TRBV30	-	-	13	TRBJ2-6	TGTGCCTGGAGGATCTCTGGGGCCAACGTCCTGACTTTC	CAWRISGANVLTF
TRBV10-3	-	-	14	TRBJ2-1	TGTGCCATCAGTGACTGGACTGCCGACAATGAGCAGTTCTTC	CAISDWTADNEQFF
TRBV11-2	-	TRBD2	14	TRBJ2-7	TGTGCCAGCAGCTTAGAACTAGCGGGAGCCGAGCAGTACTTC	CASSLELAGAEQYF
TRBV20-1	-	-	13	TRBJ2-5	TGCAGTGCTAGTATGGGGGGCCAAGAGACCCAGTACTTC	CSASMGGQETQYF
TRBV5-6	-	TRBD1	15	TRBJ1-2	TGTGCCAGCAGCTTATTCGACAGGGGCGGTCGTGGCTACACCTTC	CASSLFDRGGRGYTF
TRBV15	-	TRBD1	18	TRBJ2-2	TGTGCCACCAGCAGAGCTTTGTCGGGGACAGGGGGATCCGGGGAGCTGTTTTTT	CATSRALSGTGGSGELFF
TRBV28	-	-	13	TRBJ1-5	TGTGCCGAGACAGGCGCCGGCAATCAGCCCCAGCATTTT	CAETGAGNQPQHF
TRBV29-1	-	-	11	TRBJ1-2	TGCAGCGTTCCCTCCCTGGGCGGCTACACCTTC	CSVPSLGGYTF
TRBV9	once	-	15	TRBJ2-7	TGTGCCAGCAGCGTAGGCGCCGAAAGGGGCTACGAGCAGTACTTC	CASSVGAERGYEQYF
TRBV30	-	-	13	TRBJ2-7	TGTGCCTGGAGTGACGGACAAGCGAGCGAGCAGTACTTC	CAWSDGQASEQYF
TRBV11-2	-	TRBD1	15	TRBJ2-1	TGTGCCAGCAGACCAACAGGGGGAACCTACAATGAGCAGTTCTTC	CASRPTGGTYNEQFF
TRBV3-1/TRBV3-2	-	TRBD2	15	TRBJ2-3	TGTGCCAGCAGCACAGCGGGAGGATCCCCAACTACGCAGTATTTT	CASSTAGGSPTTQYF
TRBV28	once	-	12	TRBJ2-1	TGTGCCAGCAGTGGGGGCCTCAATGAGCAGTTCTTC	CASSGGLNEQFF
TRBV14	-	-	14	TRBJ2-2	TGTGCCAGCAGCCACGGCGGGAACACCGGGGAGCTGTTTTTT	CASSHGGNTGELFF
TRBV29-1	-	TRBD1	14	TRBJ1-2	TGCAGCGTTGAAGCCTCAGGGGGGGCCTATGGCTACACCTTC	CSVEASGGAYGYTF
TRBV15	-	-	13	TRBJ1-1	TGTGCCACCAGAAGGGGGATGAACACTGAAGCTTTCTTT	CATRRGMNTEAFF
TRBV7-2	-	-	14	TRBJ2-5	TGTGCCAGCAGCTTAGAGGCGGCCCCAGGGACCCAGTACTTC	CASSLEAAPGTQYF
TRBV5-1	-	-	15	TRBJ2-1	TGCGCCAGCACCTCGTCCTCTACGATCTACAATGAGCAGTTCTTC	CASTSSSTIYNEQFF
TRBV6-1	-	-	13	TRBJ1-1	TGTGCCAGCAGTGAACCCACGCGGGTGTTAGCTTTCTTT	CASSEPTRVLAFF
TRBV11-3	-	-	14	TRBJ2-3	TGTGCCAGCAGCTTATCCCCCCAGACCAATACGCAGTATTTT	CASSLSPQTNTQYF
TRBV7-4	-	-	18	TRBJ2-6	TGTGCCAGCAGCTCCGGGACGGACGCCCCGTCCGGGGCCAACGTCCTGACTTTC	CASSSGTDAPSGANVLTF
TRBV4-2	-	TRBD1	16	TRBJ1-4	TGTGCCAGCAGCCCCTTACAGGGGGCTGCTAATGAAAAACTGTTTTTT	CASSPLQGAANEKLFF
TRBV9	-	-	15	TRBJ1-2	TGTGCCAGCAGCGTAGCTGACCATCCCAACTATGGCTACACCTTC	CASSVADHPNYGYTF
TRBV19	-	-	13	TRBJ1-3	TGTGCCAGTAGTATACAGGGACGCGGCACCATATATTTT	CASSIQGRGTIYF
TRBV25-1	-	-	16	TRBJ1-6	TGTGCCAGCAGTGAATATCACGGCAGGGTCGGGTCACCCCTCCACTTT	CASSEYHGRVGSPLHF
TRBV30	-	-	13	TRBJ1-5	TGTGCCTGGAGTGTGGGATCAAATCAGCCCCAGCATTTT	CAWSVGSNQPQHF
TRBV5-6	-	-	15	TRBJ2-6	TGTGCCAGCAGCTTGGTGGGGGCTGGGGCCAACGTCCTGACTTTC	CASSLVGAGANVLTF
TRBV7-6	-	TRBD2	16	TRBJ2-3	TGTGCCAGCAGCCAGTGGCTAGCGGGTAACACAGATACGCAGTATTTT	CASSQWLAGNTDTQYF
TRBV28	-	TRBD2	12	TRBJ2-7	TGTGGTAGCGGGAGCGCCACCTACGAGCAGTACTTC	CGSGSATYEQYF
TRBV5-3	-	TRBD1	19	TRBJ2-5	TGTGCCAGAAGCCCAGTTGGGACAGGGGGCCACAAAATCCAAGAGACCCAGTACTTC	CARSPVGTGGHKIQETQYF
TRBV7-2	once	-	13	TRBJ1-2	TGTGCCAGCAGCTTGACAGCGAACTATGGCTACACCTTC	CASSLTANYGYTF
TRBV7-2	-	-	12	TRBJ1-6	TGTGCCAGCAGCCCCGACAGTAGGGCCCTCCACTTT	CASSPDSRALHF
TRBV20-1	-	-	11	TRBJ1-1	TGCAGTGCTATCCCGTACACTGAAGCTTTCTTT	CSAIPYTEAFF
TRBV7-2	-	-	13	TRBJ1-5	TGTGCCAGCAGCTTCGACGGAAATCAGCCCCAGCATTTT	CASSFDGNQPQHF
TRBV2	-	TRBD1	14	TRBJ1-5	TGTGCCAGCAACCAGGGGGCGAGCAATCAGCCCCAGCATTTT	CASNQGASNQPQHF
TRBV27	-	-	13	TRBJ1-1	TGTGCCAGCAGTTTAAACGTGAACACTGAAGCTTTCTTT	CASSLNVNTEAFF
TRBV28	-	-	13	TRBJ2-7	TGTGCCAGCAGAAGAGGGGCCTCCTACGAGCAGTACTTC	CASRRGASYEQYF
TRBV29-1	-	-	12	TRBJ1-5	TGCAGCGTTGGGGCAGACAATCAGCCCCAGCATTTT	CSVGADNQPQHF
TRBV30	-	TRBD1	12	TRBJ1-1	TGTGCCTGGAACAGAGGGGGCGCTGAAGCTTTCTTT	CAWNRGGAEAFF